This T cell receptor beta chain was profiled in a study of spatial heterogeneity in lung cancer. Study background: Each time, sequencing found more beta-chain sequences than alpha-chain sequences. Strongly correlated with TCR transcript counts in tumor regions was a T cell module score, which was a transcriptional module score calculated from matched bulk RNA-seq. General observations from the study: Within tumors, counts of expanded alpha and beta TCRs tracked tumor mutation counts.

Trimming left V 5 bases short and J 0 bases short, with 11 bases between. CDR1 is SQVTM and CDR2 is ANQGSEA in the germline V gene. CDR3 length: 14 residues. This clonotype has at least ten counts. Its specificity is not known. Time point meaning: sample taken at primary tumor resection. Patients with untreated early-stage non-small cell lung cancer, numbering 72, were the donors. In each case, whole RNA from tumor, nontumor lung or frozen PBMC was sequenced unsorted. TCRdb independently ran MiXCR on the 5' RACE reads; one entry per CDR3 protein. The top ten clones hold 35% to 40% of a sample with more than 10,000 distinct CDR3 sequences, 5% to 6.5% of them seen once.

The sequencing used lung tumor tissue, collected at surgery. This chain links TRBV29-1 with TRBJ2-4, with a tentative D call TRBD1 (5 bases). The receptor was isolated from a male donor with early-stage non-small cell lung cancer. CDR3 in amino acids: CSVRTSLAKNIQYF. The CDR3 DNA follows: TGCAGCGTTCGGACAAGTCTAGCCAAAAACATTCAGTACTTC.